These 32 T cell receptor beta chains originate from one sample sequenced in a study of blood T cell repertoires in COVID-19. Generated by immunoSEQ multiplex PCR, the TCRdb table keeps only in-frame clones and is missing some. The repertoire holds around 300,000 clones, with about nine tenths as singletons. Specimen: peripheral blood. The origin of the receptors is a man younger than 30 with active or convalescent COVID-19.

This sequence joins TRBV11-2 and TRBJ2-3; 7 bases line up with TRBD1. CDR3 length: 18 residues. The J segment lost 4 bases and the V segment lost 4 bases, leaving 17 bases of the junction unmatched. Germline loops: CDR1 SGHAT, CDR2 FQNNGV. The CDR3 DNA sequence: TGTGCCAGCAGCTCCCCTAAGAGCGACAGGGCCCTCCCAGATACGCAGTATTTT. Its protein product is CASSSPKSDRALPDTQYF.

V is TRBV5-5 and J is TRBJ2-5; D unresolved. Trimming removed 0 bases at V and 5 bases at J, with 5 bases between. Germline CDR1 is SGHKS and CDR2 is YYEKEE (reference sequence). The CDR3 is 12 amino acids. CDR3 protein: CASSLAVETQYF. The CDR3 DNA is TGTGCCAGCAGCTTGGCTGTCGAGACCCAGTACTTC.

Only a few counts were recorded for this clone. The genes are TRBV27 and TRBJ2-7; 8 bases are shared with TRBD2. J gave up 3 bases and V 5 bases, and 6 bases lay outside the gene matches. Germline assignment: CDR1 MNHEY and CDR2 SMNVEV (reference sequence). The CDR3 loop spans 14 amino acids. In DNA form, the CDR3 reads TGTGCCAGCAGTATAGCGGGACAATACTACGAGCAGTACTTC. Encoded protein: CASSIAGQYYEQYF.

This clone has only one observation. V usage is TRBV28 and J usage is TRBJ1-6; 11 bases agree with TRBD1. CDR1 and CDR2 (germline): MDHEN, SYDVKM. After removal of 5 bases from V and 9 bases from J, the junction contained 9 bases not matched to a gene. The CDR3 is 16 amino acids. The CDR3 sequence is CASSRQTGTGGSPLHF. The CDR3 DNA reads TGTGCCAGCAGTCGACAAACCGGGACAGGGGGTTCACCCCTCCACTTT.

There are a few counts of this clone. The chain is built from TRBV27 and TRBJ1-5; possibly TRBD1 for D (5 bases). The CDR3 sequence is 13 residues long. V lost 5 bases and J lost 4, with 9 bases in between. Germline V lookup: CDR1 MNHEY, CDR2 SMNVEV (reference sequence). CDR3 residues: CASSIQGNQPQHF. The CDR3 bases are TGTGCCAGCAGTATCCAGGGTAATCAGCCCCAGCATTTT.

The V and J genes are TRBV4-1 and TRBJ1-3; the match to TRBD1 covers 11 bases. The CDR3 loop spans 18 amino acids. Germline CDR1 and CDR2: MGHRA and YSYEKL. J gave up 9 bases and V 0 bases, and 13 bases lay outside the gene matches. Written as DNA, the CDR3 is TGCGCCAGCAGCCAAGACGGACAGGGGGCGCTACCTCGAAGCACCATATATTTT. It translates to CASSQDGQGALPRSTIYF.

This clone has only a few counts. This chain connects TRBV7-7 to TRBJ1-5, with 7 nucleotides matching TRBD1. Unmatched junction bases numbered 3, after V lost 5 bases and J lost 5 bases. This CDR3 has 13 residues. Germline V gives CDR1 SSHAT, CDR2 FNYEAQ (reference sequence). The CDR3 nucleotides are TGTGCCAGCAGCGAAGACAGGGATCAGCCCCAGCATTTT. It specifies CASSEDRDQPQHF.

This clone was recorded a few times. The chain has TRBV27 and TRBJ1-3; 7 nucleotides match TRBD1. From germline, CDR1 is MNHEY and CDR2 SMNVEV (reference sequence). Unmatched junction bases numbered 8, after V lost 5 bases and J lost 4 bases. CDR3 size: 15 residues. CDR3 loop: CASSDSTGFGNTIYF. DNA of the CDR3: TGTGCCAGCAGTGACTCGACAGGGTTCGGAAACACCATATATTTT.

The chain is built from TRBV4-1 and TRBJ2-1; 7 nucleotides match TRBD2. CDR1 and CDR2 (germline): MGHRA, YSYEKL. The CDR3 is 19 amino acids. The V gene end was trimmed by 3 bases and the J gene end by 0 bases; junction bases not matched to a gene: 14. The CDR3 DNA reads TGCGCCAGCAGCCAGGGGTGGCTAGTGCGGGAGAGCTCCTACAATGAGCAGTTCTTC. It specifies CASSQGWLVRESSYNEQFF.

V and J are TRBV10-1 and TRBJ1-2; no definite D call. CDR3 length: 14 residues. CDR1 is WNHNN and CDR2 is SYGVQD in the germline V gene (reference sequence). V was clipped by 3 bases and J by 5 bases, with 13 bases between them. DNA of the CDR3: TGCGCCAGCAGTGATAATTTCCTCGGGTATGGCTACACCTTC. Translated, it gives CASSDNFLGYGYTF.

CDR3: CASSPPTGEGMEQYF. In nucleotides, the CDR3 is TGCGCCAGCAGCCCTCCAACGGGGGAAGGGATGGAGCAGTACTTC. V gene TRBV5-1 combines with J gene TRBJ2-7, with D possibly TRBD2 on 6 matching bases. The CDR3 contains 15 residues. The V gene's germline CDR1 is SGHRS and CDR2 YFSETQ. Trimming cost V 4 bases and J 7 bases, with 21 bases left between them.

V usage is TRBV2 and J usage is TRBJ1-5; D not resolved. The germline CDR1 and CDR2 sequences are SNHLY and FYNNEI. This CDR3 has 15 amino acids. Trimming pared 1 base from V and 0 bases from J, leaving 7 bases between. CDR3: CASSEGQVSNQPQHF. CDR3 sequence (DNA): TGTGCCAGCAGTGAAGGGCAGGTTAGCAATCAGCCCCAGCATTTT.

V and J are TRBV10-3 and TRBJ1-1, with D tentatively TRBD1 (5 bases). The V and J ends lost 3 bases and 4 bases respectively, with 18 bases between them. CDR1 and CDR2 (germline): ENHRY, SYGVKD. CDR3 length: 16 residues. CDR3 sequence reads: CAISDPAQGYLTEAFF. CDR3 nucleotide sequence: TGTGCCATCAGTGACCCCGCTCAGGGTTATCTCACTGAAGCTTTCTTT.

The chain combines TRBV6-5 with TRBJ2-7; possible D gene TRBD2, 5 bases. CDR3 length equals 13 residues. V was pared by 6 bases and J by 6 bases, with 15 bases between. Germline lookup yields CDR1 MNHEY and CDR2 SVGAGI. CDR3 sequence (DNA): TGTGCCAGCAGCCCCCTAGGGAGCTCCGAGCAGTACTTC. Encoded protein: CASSPLGSSEQYF.

The chain combines TRBV27 with TRBJ2-3, with 11 bases fitting TRBD2. The ends lost 5 bases at V and 3 bases at J; junction bases unmatched: 4. The CDR3 spans 15 residues. The germline V gene has CDR1 MNHEY and CDR2 SMNVEV (reference sequence). CDR3 residues: CASSVGLAATDTQYF. The CDR3 DNA reads as TGTGCCAGCAGTGTGGGACTAGCGGCGACAGATACGCAGTATTTT.

This clone was found once. CDR3 DNA sequence: TGTGCCAGCAGCTTAAAAGTCCTAGCGGGAGTGGCCGAGCAGTACTTC. Amino acid sequence: CASSLKVLAGVAEQYF. J is TRBJ2-7 and V is TRBV7-6, with 10 positions matching TRBD2. The V gene end was trimmed by 2 bases and the J gene end by 6 bases; junction bases not matched to a gene: 10. In germline, CDR1 is SGHVS, CDR2 FNYEAQ. The CDR3 is 16 residues long.

The chain employs TRBV28 and TRBJ2-7, with no clear D. V lost 5 bases to trimming and J lost 9 bases, with 14 bases between them. CDR3 length: 12 amino acids. Germline V gene sequence: CDR1 MDHEN, CDR2 SYDVKM. The CDR3 nucleotides read TGTGCCAGCAGTCCCGAGGCCCCAAGGCAGTACTTC. Translated, it gives CASSPEAPRQYF.

The rearrangement links TRBV27 to TRBJ2-7; 9 bases map to TRBD1. The germline CDR1 and CDR2 sequences are MNHEY and SMNVEV (reference sequence). CDR3 size: 16 residues. Trimming removed 0 bases from V and 3 bases from J; junction bases left unmatched: 6. This chain's CDR3 is CASSLSIGGQGYEQYF. CDR3 nucleotide sequence: TGTGCCAGCAGTTTATCGATAGGGGGACAGGGCTACGAGCAGTACTTC.

This chain joins TRBV18 and TRBJ2-3; D is possibly TRBD2 (6 bases). V was trimmed by 0 bases and J by 2 bases, leaving 15 bases between them. CDR3 length: 17 residues. Looked up from germline, CDR1 is KGHSH and CDR2 is LQKENI. The CDR3 bases are TGTGCCAGCTCACCACCGGGAACTCGGGACTTCACAGATACGCAGTATTTT. Translated: CASSPPGTRDFTDTQYF.

This clone appeared a single time. CDR3 sequence: CASEAAARGYTF. The CDR3 nucleotides read TGTGCCAGCGAAGCGGCAGCACGGGGCTACACCTTC. The chain links TRBV9 to TRBJ1-2; D is uncertain. Trimming took 7 bases from V and 8 from J, leaving 15 bases between them. CDR3 length: 12 amino acids. Germline V gene sequence: CDR1 SGDLS, CDR2 YYNGEE.

The V call is TRBV5-1, the J call TRBJ1-2; no firm D call. V was clipped by 6 bases and J by 0 bases, with 15 bases between them. This CDR3 has 15 residues. Germline V gene lookup returns CDR1 SGHRS and CDR2 YFSETQ. CDR3 nucleotide sequence: TGCGCCAGCACCCGCCTAGAGGTAGCTAACTATGGCTACACCTTC. It codes for CASTRLEVANYGYTF. Full variable domain (missing parts from reference TRBV5-1 and TRBJ1-2): KAGVTQTPRYLIKTRGQQVTLSCSPISGHRSVSWYQQTPGQGLQFLFEYFSETQRNKGNFPGRFSGRQFSNSRSEMNVSTLELGDSALYLCASTRLEVANYGYTFGSGTRLTVV.

V and J are TRBV7-8 and TRBJ2-1, with 7 bases fitting TRBD2. With 3 bases clipped from V and 9 bases from J, the junction kept 11 bases outside the gene matches. This CDR3 is 15 amino acids long. The germline V gene has CDR1 SGHVS and CDR2 FQNEAQ. CDR3 loop: CASSFLAETLGEQFF. CDR3 DNA: TGTGCCAGCAGCTTCCTAGCGGAGACCCTCGGTGAGCAGTTCTTC. The whole variable domain, filled in from reference TRBV7-8 and TRBJ2-1, reads GAGVSQSPRYKVAKRGQDVALRCDPISGHVSLFWYQQALGQGPEFLTYFQNEAQLDKSGLPSDRFFAERPEGSVSTLKIQRTQQEDSAVYLCASSFLAETLGEQFFGPGTRLTVL.

The CDR3 coding sequence is TGTGCCAGCAGCCCACAGGGGGCGCTTGGCTACGAGCAGTACTTC. Residues: CASSPQGALGYEQYF. The chain uses TRBV7-9 and TRBJ2-7, with 9 bases matching TRBD1. CDR3 length: 15 amino acids. In germline, CDR1 is SEHNR, CDR2 FQNEAQ (reference sequence). Losses at the gene ends were 5 bases for V and 3 bases for J; bases not matched to a gene: 8.

The chain has TRBV28 and TRBJ2-3, with a tentative D call TRBD2 (5 bases). Germline CDR1 is MDHEN and CDR2 is SYDVKM. Deletions cut 3 bases from V and 5 bases from J, with 12 bases between. The CDR3 is made up of 14 amino acids. CDR3 nucleotides: TGTGCCAGCAGTTTCTTGGGAGTAGAAGATACGCAGTATTTT. This encodes CASSFLGVEDTQYF.

V and J are TRBV6-1 and TRBJ1-6, with TRBD1 matching 8 bases. The ends lost 3 bases at V and 4 bases at J; junction bases unmatched: 11. The germline CDR1 and CDR2 sequences are MNHNS and SASEGT. The CDR3 is 18 residues long. CDR3 loop: CASSDANRGSLYNSPLHF. For the CDR3, the DNA is TGTGCCAGCAGTGATGCGAACAGGGGGAGTCTATATAATTCACCCCTCCACTTT.

The chain is built from TRBV27 and TRBJ1-2; 8 bases align to TRBD1. This CDR3 is 17 amino acids long. CDR1 MNHEY and CDR2 SMNVEV come from the germline V gene (reference sequence). V lost 6 bases, J lost 8 bases, and 20 bases stayed unmatched. Written as DNA, the CDR3 is TGTGCCAGCAGGGCGGGGAGACTGGACAGGGCGCAGGGAGGCTACACCTTC. Translating it yields CASRAGRLDRAQGGYTF.

This chain connects TRBV6-2 or TRBV6-3 to TRBJ2-7; 9 bases are shared with TRBD1. CDR3 length equals 15 residues. Trimming took 6 bases from V and 1 from J; bases not matched to a gene: 7. Germline V lookup: CDR1 MNHEY, CDR2 SVGEGT. CDR3 DNA: TGTGCCAGCAGCGCCCCCGGGACAGGGTCCTACGAGCAGTACTTC. Its protein product is CASSAPGTGSYEQYF.

As DNA, the CDR3 is TGTGCCAGAAGCTTCCCCCGGACTAGCGACAACTACGAGCAGTACTTC. Translating it yields CARSFPRTSDNYEQYF. V usage is TRBV5-3 and J usage is TRBJ2-7, with 9 bases that match TRBD2. TRBV5-3 is given ORF status, its function remaining uncertain. The CDR3 loop spans 16 amino acids. The J segment lost 3 bases and the V segment lost 2 bases, leaving 9 bases of the junction unmatched.

The genes are TRBV5-1 and TRBJ1-6; the D gene is possibly TRBD1 (5 bases). With 0 bases removed from V and 9 bases from J, the gap between germline ends came to 13 bases. This CDR3 has 15 residues. The germline V gene encodes CDR1 SGHRS and CDR2 YFSETQ. CDR3 DNA sequence: TGCGCCAGCAGCTTGGAAGGGGCTAGCGGTTCACCCCTCCACTTT. It codes for CASSLEGASGSPLHF.

This chain joins TRBV4-1 and TRBJ2-1; 7 nucleotides match TRBD2. Trimming cost V 1 base and J 0 bases; bases outside gene matches: 6. In germline, CDR1 is MGHRA, CDR2 YSYEKL. This CDR3 is 17 amino acids long. CDR3 region: CASSQGSAGSSYNEQFF. CDR3 sequence (DNA): TGCGCCAGCAGCCAAGGGTCAGCGGGAAGCTCCTACAATGAGCAGTTCTTC.

This clone occurred many times. The chain links TRBV5-1 to TRBJ1-1; D is undetermined. CDR3 size: 14 residues. Trimming cost V 5 bases and J 1 base, with 12 bases left between them. Germline CDR1 and CDR2: SGHRS and YFSETQ. Written as DNA, the CDR3 is TGCGCCAGCAGTGACTCATCCGGGAACACTGAAGCTTTCTTT. The encoded protein is CASSDSSGNTEAFF.

The V call is TRBV27, the J call TRBJ2-1, with D hard to call. V was clipped by 5 bases and J by 2 bases, with 13 bases between them. Germline CDR1 and CDR2: MNHEY and SMNVEV (reference sequence). CDR3 length equals 15 residues. The CDR3 loop is CASSTSQDTYNEQFF. For the CDR3, the DNA is TGTGCCAGCAGTACCTCCCAGGATACCTACAATGAGCAGTTCTTC.